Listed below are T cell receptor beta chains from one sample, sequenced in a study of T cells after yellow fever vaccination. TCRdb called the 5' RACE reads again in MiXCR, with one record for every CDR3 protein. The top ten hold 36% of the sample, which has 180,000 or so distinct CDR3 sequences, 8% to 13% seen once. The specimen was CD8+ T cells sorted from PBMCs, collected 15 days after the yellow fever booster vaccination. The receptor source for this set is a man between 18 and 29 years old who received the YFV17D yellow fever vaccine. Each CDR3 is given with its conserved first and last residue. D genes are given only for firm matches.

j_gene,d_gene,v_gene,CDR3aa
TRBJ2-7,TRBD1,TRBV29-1,CSVGPGQIYEQYF
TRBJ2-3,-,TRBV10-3,CAISELGFGRSTDTQYF
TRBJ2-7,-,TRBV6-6,CASSHRDIYEQYF
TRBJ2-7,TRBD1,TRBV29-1,CSVRTGDPNEQYF
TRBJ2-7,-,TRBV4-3,CASSQAWTDTYEQYF
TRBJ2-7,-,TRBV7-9,CASSSPDADEQYF
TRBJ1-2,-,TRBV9,CASSVGGSLLDGYTF
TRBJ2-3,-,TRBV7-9,CASSPGHTTDTQYF
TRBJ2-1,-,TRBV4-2,CASSQGDRLSYNEQFF
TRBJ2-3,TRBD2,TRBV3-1,CASSYRTRMGGDTQYF
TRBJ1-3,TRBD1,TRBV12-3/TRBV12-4,CASSPPRQGTGNTIYF
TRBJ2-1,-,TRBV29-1,CSVGHYNEQFF
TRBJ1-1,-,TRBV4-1,CASSQDEGIGTEAFF
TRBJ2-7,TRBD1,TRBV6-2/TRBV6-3,CASSYSTSSGQGGDEQYF
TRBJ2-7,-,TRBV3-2,CASSSRHRSHEQYF
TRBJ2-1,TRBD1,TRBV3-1,CASSQAGTGFNNEQFF
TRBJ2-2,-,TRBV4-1,CASSPPIGTGELFF